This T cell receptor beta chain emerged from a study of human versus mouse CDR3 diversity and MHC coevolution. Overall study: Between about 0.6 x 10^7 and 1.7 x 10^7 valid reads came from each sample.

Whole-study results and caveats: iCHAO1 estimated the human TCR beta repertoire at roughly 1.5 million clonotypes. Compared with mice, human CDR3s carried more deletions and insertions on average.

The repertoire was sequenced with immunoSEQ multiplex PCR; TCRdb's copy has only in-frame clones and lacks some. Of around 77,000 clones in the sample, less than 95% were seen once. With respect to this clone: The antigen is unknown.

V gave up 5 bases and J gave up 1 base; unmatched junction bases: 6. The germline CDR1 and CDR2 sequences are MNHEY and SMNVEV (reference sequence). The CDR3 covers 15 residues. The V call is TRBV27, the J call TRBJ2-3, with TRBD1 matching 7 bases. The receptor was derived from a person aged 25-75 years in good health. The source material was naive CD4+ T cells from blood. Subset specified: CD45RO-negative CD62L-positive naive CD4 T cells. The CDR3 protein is CASSIFGQGTDTQYF. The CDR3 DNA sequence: TGTGCCAGCAGTATTTTCGGACAGGGCACAGATACGCAGTATTTT.